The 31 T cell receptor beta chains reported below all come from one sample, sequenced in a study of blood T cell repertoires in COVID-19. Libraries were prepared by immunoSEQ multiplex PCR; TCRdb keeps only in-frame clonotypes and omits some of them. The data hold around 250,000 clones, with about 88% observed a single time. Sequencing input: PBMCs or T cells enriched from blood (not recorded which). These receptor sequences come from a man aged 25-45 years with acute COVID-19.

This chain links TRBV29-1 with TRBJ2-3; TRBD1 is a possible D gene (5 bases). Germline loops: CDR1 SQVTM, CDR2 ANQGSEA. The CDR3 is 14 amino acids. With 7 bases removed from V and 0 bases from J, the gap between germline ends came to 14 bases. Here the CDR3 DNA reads TGCAGCGCCACCAGGGCCTCGAGCACAGATACGCAGTATTTT. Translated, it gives CSATRASSTDTQYF.

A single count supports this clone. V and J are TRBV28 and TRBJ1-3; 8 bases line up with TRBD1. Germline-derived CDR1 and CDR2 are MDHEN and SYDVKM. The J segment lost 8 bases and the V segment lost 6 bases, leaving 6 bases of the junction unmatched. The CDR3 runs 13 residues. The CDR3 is CASSPRGRDTIYF. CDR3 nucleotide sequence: TGTGCCAGCAGCCCCAGGGGGCGGGACACCATATATTTT.

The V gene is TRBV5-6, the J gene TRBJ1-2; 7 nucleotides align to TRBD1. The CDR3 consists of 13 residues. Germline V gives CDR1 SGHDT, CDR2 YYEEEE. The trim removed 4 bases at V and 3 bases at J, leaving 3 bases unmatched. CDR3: CASSIQGHYGYTF. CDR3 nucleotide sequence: TGTGCCAGCAGCATACAGGGGCACTATGGCTACACCTTC.

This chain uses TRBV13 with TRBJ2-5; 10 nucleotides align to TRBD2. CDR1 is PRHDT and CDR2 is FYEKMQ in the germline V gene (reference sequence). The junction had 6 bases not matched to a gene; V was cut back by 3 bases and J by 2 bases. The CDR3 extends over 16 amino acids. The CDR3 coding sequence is TGTGCCAGCAGCTTCCGATTGACTAGCGGGCAAGAGACCCAGTACTTC. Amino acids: CASSFRLTSGQETQYF.

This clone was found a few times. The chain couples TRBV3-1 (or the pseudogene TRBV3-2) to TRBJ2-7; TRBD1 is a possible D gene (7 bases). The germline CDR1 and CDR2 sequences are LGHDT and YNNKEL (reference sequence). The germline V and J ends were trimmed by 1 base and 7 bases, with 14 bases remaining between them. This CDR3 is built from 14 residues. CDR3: CASSQAGGRHEQYV. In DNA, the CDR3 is TGTGCCAGCAGCCAAGCAGGGGGGCGGCATGAGCAGTACGTC.

The CDR3 coding sequence is TGTGCCAGCAGGAGGGACAGCCTTACTGAAGCTTTCTTT. Encoded protein: CASRRDSLTEAFF. The chain carries TRBV6-5 and TRBJ1-1; TRBD1 aligns across 7 bases. J was trimmed by 5 bases and V by 6 bases; bases with no gene match: 6. CDR3 length: 13 amino acids. Germline V gene data show CDR1 as MNHEY and CDR2 as SVGAGI.

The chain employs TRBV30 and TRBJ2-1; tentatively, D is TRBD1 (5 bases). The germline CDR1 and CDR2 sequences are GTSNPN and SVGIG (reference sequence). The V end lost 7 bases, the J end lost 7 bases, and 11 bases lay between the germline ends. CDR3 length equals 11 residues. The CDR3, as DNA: TGTGCCTTAGGGGTTTGGAATGAGCAGTTCTTC. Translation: CALGVWNEQFF.

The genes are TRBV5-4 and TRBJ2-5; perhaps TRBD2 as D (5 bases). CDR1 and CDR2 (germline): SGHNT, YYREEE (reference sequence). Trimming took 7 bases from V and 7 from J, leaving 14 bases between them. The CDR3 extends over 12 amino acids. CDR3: CASATARGTQYF. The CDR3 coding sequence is TGTGCCAGCGCGACTGCCCGGGGGACCCAGTACTTC.

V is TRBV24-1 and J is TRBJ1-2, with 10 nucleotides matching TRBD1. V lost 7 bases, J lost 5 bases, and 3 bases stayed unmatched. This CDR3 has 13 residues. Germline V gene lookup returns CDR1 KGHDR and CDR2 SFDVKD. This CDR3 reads CATRDRGKYGYTF. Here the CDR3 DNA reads TGTGCCACCAGGGACAGGGGGAAGTATGGCTACACCTTC.

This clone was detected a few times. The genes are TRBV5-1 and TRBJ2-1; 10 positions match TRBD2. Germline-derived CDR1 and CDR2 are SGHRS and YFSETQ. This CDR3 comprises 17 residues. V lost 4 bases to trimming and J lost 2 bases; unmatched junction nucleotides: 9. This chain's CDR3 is CASSPAGGLATYNEQFF. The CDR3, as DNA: TGCGCCAGCAGCCCCGCCGGGGGACTAGCGACCTACAATGAGCAGTTCTTC. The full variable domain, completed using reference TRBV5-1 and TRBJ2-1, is KAGVTQTPRYLIKTRGQQVTLSCSPISGHRSVSWYQQTPGQGLQFLFEYFSETQRNKGNFPGRFSGRQFSNSRSEMNVSTLELGDSALYLCASSPAGGLATYNEQFFGPGTRLTVL.

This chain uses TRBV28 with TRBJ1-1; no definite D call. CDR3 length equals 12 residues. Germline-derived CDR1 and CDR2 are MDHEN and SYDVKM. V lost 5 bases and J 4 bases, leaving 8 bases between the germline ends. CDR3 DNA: TGTGCCAGCAGTCTTGTTCGCACTGAAGCTTTCTTT. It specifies CASSLVRTEAFF.

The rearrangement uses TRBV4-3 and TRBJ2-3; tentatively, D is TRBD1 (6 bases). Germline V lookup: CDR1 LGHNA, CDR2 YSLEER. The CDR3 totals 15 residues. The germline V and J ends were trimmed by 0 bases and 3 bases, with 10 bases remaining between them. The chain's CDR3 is CASSQEGRGTDTQYF. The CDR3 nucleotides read TGCGCCAGCAGCCAAGAAGGAAGGGGGACAGATACGCAGTATTTT.

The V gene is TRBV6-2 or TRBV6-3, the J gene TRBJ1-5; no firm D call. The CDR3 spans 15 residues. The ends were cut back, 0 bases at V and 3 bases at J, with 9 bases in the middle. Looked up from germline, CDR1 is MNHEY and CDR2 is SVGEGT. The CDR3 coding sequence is TGTGCCAGCAGTTACTCGACACAGTTCAATCAGCCCCAGCATTTT. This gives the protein CASSYSTQFNQPQHF.

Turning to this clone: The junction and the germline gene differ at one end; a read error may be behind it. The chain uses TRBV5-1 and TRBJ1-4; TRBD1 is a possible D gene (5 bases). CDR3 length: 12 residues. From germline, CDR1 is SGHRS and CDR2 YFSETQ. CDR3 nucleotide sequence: TGTGCCAGCAGCTCCGTTACAGGCAAACTGTTTTTT. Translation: CASSSVTGKLFF.

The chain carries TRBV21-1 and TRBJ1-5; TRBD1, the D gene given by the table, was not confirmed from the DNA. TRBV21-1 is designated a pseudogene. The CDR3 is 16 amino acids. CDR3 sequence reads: CASSNPTGGGNQPQHF. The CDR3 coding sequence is TGTGCCAGCAGCAACCCGACAGGGGGCGGCAATCAGCCCCAGCATTTT.

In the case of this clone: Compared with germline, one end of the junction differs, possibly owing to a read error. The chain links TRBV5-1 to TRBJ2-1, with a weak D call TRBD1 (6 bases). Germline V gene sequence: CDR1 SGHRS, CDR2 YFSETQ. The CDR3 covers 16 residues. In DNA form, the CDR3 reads TGTGCCAGCAGCCCCTCAACAGGGAGTTATTACAATGAGCAGTTCTTC. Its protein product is CASSPSTGSYYNEQFF.

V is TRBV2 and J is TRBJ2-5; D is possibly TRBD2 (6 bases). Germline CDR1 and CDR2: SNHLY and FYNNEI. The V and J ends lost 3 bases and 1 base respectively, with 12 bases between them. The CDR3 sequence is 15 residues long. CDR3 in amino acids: CASSEVRGAQETQYF. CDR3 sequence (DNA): TGTGCCAGCAGTGAGGTGCGCGGGGCCCAAGAGACCCAGTACTTC.

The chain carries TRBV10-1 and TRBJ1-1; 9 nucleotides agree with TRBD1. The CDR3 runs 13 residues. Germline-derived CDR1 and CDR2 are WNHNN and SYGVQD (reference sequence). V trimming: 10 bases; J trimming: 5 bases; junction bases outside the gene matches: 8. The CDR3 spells CATKQGANTEAFF. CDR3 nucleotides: TGCGCCACCAAACAGGGGGCGAATACTGAAGCTTTCTTT.

CDR3 DNA sequence: TGCAGCGTTGAAGATCACCCCACGGGGTCAGGCACTGAAGCTTTCTTT. This translates into CSVEDHPTGSGTEAFF. The V gene is TRBV29-1, the J gene TRBJ1-1; D call uncertain. V shed 0 bases and J shed 4 bases, with 18 bases lying between them. Germline-derived CDR1 and CDR2 are SQVTM and ANQGSEA. The CDR3 has 16 amino acids.

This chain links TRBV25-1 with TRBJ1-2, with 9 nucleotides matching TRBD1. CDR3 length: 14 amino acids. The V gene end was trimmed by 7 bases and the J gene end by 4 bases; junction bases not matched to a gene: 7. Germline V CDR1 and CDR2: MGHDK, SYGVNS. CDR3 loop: CASTRQGEAYGYTF. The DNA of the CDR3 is TGTGCCAGCACCAGACAGGGGGAAGCCTATGGCTACACCTTC.

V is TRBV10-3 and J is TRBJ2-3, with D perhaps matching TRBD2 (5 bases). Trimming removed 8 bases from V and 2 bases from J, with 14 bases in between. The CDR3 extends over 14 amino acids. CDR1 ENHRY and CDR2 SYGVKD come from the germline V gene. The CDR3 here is CAIAAMGVTDTQYF. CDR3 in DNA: TGTGCCATCGCCGCGATGGGAGTCACAGATACGCAGTATTTT.

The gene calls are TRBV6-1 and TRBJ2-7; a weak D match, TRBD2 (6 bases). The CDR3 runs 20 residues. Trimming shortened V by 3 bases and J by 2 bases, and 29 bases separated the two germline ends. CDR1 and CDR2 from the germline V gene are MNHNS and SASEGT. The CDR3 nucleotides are TGTGCCAGCAGTGATGTAAGGGGTCCTCGCCAGACTAGTCCTGCCTACGAGCAGTACGTC. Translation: CASSDVRGPRQTSPAYEQYV.

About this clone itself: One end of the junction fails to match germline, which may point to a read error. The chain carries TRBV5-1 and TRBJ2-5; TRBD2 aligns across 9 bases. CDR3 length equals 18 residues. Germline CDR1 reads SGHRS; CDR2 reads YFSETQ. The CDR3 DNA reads TGTGCCAGCAGGGAATTGGTAGCGGGAGTGAATGGCGGAGAGACCCAGTACTTC. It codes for CASRELVAGVNGGETQYF.

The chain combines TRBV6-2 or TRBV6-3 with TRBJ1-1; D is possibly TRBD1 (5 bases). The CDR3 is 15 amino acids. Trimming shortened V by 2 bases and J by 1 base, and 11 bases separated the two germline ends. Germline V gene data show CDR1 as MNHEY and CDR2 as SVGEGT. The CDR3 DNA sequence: TGTGCCAGCAGTTACCGCGGGGCGGAGAACACTGAAGCTTTCTTT. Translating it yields CASSYRGAENTEAFF.

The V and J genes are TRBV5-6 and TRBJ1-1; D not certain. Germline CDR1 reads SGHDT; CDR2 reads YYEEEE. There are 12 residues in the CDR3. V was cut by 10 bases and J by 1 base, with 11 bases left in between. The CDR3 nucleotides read TGTGCCGGCCCCTCTCGGAACACTGAAGCTTTCTTT. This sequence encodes CAGPSRNTEAFF.

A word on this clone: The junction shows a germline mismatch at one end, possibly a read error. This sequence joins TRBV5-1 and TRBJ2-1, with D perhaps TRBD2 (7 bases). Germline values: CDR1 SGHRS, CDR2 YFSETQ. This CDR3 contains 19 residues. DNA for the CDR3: TGTGCCAGCAGCTTCTTAGCTAGCGGAGGGGGACGACCCTACAATGAGCAGTTCTTC. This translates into CASSFLASGGGRPYNEQFF.

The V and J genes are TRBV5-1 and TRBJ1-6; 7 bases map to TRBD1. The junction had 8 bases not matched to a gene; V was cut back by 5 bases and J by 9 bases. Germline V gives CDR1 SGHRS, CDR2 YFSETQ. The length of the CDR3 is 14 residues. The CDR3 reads CASSSQGPGSPLHF. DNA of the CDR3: TGCGCCAGCAGTTCACAGGGGCCGGGTTCACCCCTCCACTTT. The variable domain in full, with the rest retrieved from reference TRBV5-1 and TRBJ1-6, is KAGVTQTPRYLIKTRGQQVTLSCSPISGHRSVSWYQQTPGQGLQFLFEYFSETQRNKGNFPGRFSGRQFSNSRSEMNVSTLELGDSALYLCASSSQGPGSPLHFGNGTRLTVT.

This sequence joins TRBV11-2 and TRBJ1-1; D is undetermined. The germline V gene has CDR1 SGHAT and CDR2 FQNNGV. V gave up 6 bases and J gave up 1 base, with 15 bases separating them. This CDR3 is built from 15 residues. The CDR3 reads CASRDAPGRNTEAFF. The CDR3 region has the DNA TGTGCCAGCAGGGATGCTCCCGGGAGGAACACTGAAGCTTTCTTT.

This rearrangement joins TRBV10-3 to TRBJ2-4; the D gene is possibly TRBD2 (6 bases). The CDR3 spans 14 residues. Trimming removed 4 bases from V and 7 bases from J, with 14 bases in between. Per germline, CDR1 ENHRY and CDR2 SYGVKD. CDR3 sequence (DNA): TGTGCCATCAGTGCGGGGCGGGGCAATAACATTCAGTACTTC. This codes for CAISAGRGNNIQYF.

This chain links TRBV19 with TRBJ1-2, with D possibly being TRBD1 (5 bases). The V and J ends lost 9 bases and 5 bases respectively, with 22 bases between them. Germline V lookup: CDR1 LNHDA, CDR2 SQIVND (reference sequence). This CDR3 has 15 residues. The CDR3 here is CASGTVGGARYGYTF. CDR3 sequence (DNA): TGTGCCAGCGGGACTGTCGGAGGGGCGAGGTATGGCTACACCTTC.

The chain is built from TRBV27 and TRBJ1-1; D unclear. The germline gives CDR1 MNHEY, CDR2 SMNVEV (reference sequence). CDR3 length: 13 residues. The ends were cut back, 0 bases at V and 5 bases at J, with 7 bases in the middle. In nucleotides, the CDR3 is TGTGCCAGCAGTTTATCTCCGGAGACTGAAGCTTTCTTT. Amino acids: CASSLSPETEAFF.